There are a few counts of the clone carrying this TCR beta chain. Its antigen is not known. The CDR3 has 14 amino acids. V gave up 3 bases and J gave up 5 bases, with 10 bases separating them. Germline lookup yields CDR1 SGHTA and CDR2 FQGNSA. Each CDR3 protein gets one entry after TCRdb re-called the 5' RACE reads with MiXCR. Here the sample spans about 400,000 distinct CDR3 sequences, 13% to 15% being singletons. The data were taken from a study of T-cell memory formation after mild COVID-19. Study-wide results and limits: Pre-infection memory showed some responding clones, and this suggested that cross-reactive memory joined.

The chain employs TRBV7-2 and TRBJ2-2; D not resolved. Sequenced sample: PBMCs or a T cell subset sorted from them (not recorded which). This TCR derives from a man younger than 30 who had mild COVID-19 (a few samples of this study predate the infection). Cell type and time point are not known. The CDR3 region is CASSFTRATGELFF. DNA for the CDR3: TGTGCCAGCAGCTTCACCCGCGCGACCGGGGAGCTGTTTTTT.